Listed here are 3 T cell receptor beta chains from one sample, sequenced in a study of post-analysis software for immune sequencing data. Study findings and constraints: When patients were compared with controls, about five TRBV segments were more frequent, TRBV5-6, TRBV5-1 and TRBV20-1 among them.

Tagging with unique molecular identifiers was a feature of the TCR beta cDNA libraries. TCRdb used MiXCR to reprocess the PCR reads, holding one entry per CDR3 protein. The profile covers 650,000 to 900,000 distinct CDR3 sequences, with 46% appearing a single time and approximately 5% taken by the ten largest. These receptors lack a known antigen. Sequenced: blood. The receptor set was obtained from a girl aged 5-17 years with multiple sclerosis.

J is TRBJ1-5 and V is TRBV27, with a weak D call TRBD1 (5 bases). Trimming removed 0 bases from V and 2 bases from J, with 11 bases in between. This CDR3 spans 16 amino acids. CDR1 is MNHEY and CDR2 is SMNVEV in the germline V gene (reference sequence). Here the CDR3 DNA reads TGTGCCAGCAGTTTATCATGGGGGGGGGGCAATCAGCCCCAGCATTTT. It yields the protein CASSLSWGGGNQPQHF.

The rearrangement links TRBV20-1 to TRBJ2-7; 8 bases match TRBD1. Germline V gives CDR1 DFQATT, CDR2 SNEGSKA (reference sequence). The trim removed 3 bases at V and 2 bases at J, leaving 6 bases unmatched. The CDR3 length is 14 residues. The CDR3: CSARLRDRPYEQYF. CDR3 bases: TGCAGTGCTAGGCTCCGGGACAGGCCCTACGAGCAGTACTTC.

The genes are TRBV11-2 and TRBJ2-5; D gene ambiguous. The DNA end lines up better with TRBJ2-7; the J call may be wrong. This CDR3 contains 13 residues. Germline V lookup: CDR1 SGHAT, CDR2 FQNNGV. CDR3 sequence reads: CASSEAEPYEQYF. DNA for the CDR3: TGTGCCAGCAGCGAGGCAGAACCCTACGAGCAGTACTTC.